This T cell receptor (beta chain) was profiled in a study of T cell responses to AZD1222 COVID-19 vaccine. V shed 6 bases, J shed 3 bases, and the junction held 8 bases outside the gene matches. Germline V gives CDR1 SQVTM, CDR2 ANQGSEA. The length of the CDR3 is 14 residues. Repertoires were generated with immunoSEQ multiplex PCR, while TCRdb's copy carries only in-frame clones and drops some. The data hold 200,000 or so clones, with approximately 91% observed a single time. The clonotype originates from an adult in good health. The sequences come from peripheral blood, collected on day 0 of AZD1222 vaccination. The chain has TRBV29-1 and TRBJ2-1; 7 bases line up with TRBD2. The CDR3, as DNA: TGCAGCGTCTCGATAGCGGGTTTCTACAATGAGCAGTTCTTC. Protein sequence: CSVSIAGFYNEQFF.